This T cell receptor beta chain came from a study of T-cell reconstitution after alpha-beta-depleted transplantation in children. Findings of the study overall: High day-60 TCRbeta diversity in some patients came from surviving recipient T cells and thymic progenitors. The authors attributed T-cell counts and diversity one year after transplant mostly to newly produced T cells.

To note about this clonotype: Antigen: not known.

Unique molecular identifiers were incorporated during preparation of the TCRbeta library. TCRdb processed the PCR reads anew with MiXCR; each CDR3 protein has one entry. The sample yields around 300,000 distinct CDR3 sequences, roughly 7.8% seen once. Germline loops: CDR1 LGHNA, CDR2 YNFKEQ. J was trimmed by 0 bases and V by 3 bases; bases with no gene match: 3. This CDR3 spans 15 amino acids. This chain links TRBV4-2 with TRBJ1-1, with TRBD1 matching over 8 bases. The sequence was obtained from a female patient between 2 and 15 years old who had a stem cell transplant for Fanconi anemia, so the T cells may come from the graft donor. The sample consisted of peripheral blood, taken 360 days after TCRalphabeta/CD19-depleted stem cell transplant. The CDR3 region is CASSQGTGMNTEAFF. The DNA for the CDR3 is TGTGCCAGCAGCCAGGGGACAGGTATGAACACTGAAGCTTTCTTT.